The clone carrying this T cell receptor (beta chain) has a handful of counts. Its matching antigen is unknown. Compared with germline, one end of the junction differs, possibly owing to a read error. The germline V gene encodes CDR1 SSHAT and CDR2 FNYEAQ (reference sequence). The CDR3 totals 16 residues. The authors reverse transcribed all of the isolated RNA, so sequencing captured expressed TCRB transcripts. Sequenced by immunoSEQ multiplex PCR; TCRdb stores in-frame clones only, minus some. In the table there are approximately 170,000 clones, approximately 8% of which are singletons. The sample belongs to a study of beta chain features in type 1 diabetes. The study, taken as a whole, reports: All four CD4+ subsets of Type 1 diabetes patients contained TCRB CDR3s that were moderately but significantly shorter.

The sequenced material came from central memory CD4+ T cells from blood. This clonotype was obtained from a woman aged 40 to 49 with type 1 diabetes. The rearrangement joins TRBV7-7 to TRBJ2-3; 12 bases match TRBD2. In DNA, the CDR3 is TGTGCTAGCAGCGCACTAGCGGGGGGCCGCACAGATACGCAGTATTTT. It translates to CASSALAGGRTDTQYF.